A single T cell receptor (beta chain) is shown here with its context. Its antigen remains unidentified. V was shortened by 1 base and J by 7 bases, with 5 bases between the two germline ends. Germline V gives CDR1 MNHNS, CDR2 SASEGT. CDR3 length: 13 amino acids. The entry originates in a study of T cell responses to AZD1222 COVID-19 vaccine. Broader study findings: Just six AZD1222 recipients were seropositive at baseline. Donors were mostly white British, more females; clonal diversity possibly underestimated. CD4 TCRs covered the whole spike, strongest at regions 160-218 and 743-854.

Assay used: immunoSEQ multiplex PCR; TCRdb lists only in-frame clones, some missing. The repertoire includes 140,000 to 150,000 clones, about 92% of them detected once, and around 1.9% sits in the top ten. This clonotype was sampled from an adult in good health. Sequenced here: peripheral blood, sampled on day 0 of AZD1222 vaccination. This chain connects TRBV6-1 to TRBJ1-6; D unclear. The CDR3 coding sequence is TGTGCCAGCAGTGAAGAACAGAATTCACCCCTCCACTTT. Translating gives CASSEEQNSPLHF.